Below are 32 T cell receptor beta chains sequenced from a single sample in a study of siplizumab effects on memory and regulatory T cells. TCRdb's copy holds only in-frame clones and misses some; the assay was immunoSEQ multiplex PCR. This sample has about 120,000 clones, with roughly 94% found just once. The sequenced sample was non-Treg CD4+ T cells sorted from blood. These receptors were collected from a human donor in good health.

This clone was picked up one time. The chain employs TRBV27 and TRBJ2-7; possibly TRBD1 for D (6 bases). The CDR3 has 13 residues. CDR1 is MNHEY, CDR2 SMNVEV, per germline (reference sequence). Trimming left V 6 bases short and J 6 bases short, with 15 bases between. Here the CDR3 reads CASRTLQGFEQYF. In DNA form, the CDR3 reads TGTGCCAGCAGGACTTTACAGGGTTTCGAGCAGTACTTC.

This clone was seen only once. The V and J genes are TRBV5-6 and TRBJ1-2; D remains unclear. Trimming took off 0 bases at V and 8 bases at J, with 17 bases between the two ends. CDR1 SGHDT and CDR2 YYEEEE come from the germline V gene. The CDR3 contains 15 residues. DNA of the CDR3: TGTGCCAGCAGCTTGGTAAGAGCCTCCGCTATCGGCTACACCTTC. It codes for CASSLVRASAIGYTF. Complete variable domain (other parts from reference TRBV5-6 and TRBJ1-2): DAGVTQSPTHLIKTRGQQVTLRCSPKSGHDTVSWYQQALGQGPQFIFQYYEEEERQRGNFPDRFSGHQFPNYSSELNVNALLLGDSALYLCASSLVRASAIGYTFGSGTRLTVV.

This clone was seen just once. The chain uses TRBV6-5 and TRBJ1-1; TRBD1 might be the D (5 bases). V dropped 2 bases and J dropped 11 bases, with 18 bases sitting between them. The germline V gene has CDR1 MNHEY and CDR2 SVGAGI. This CDR3 spans 14 amino acids. The CDR3 reads CASSYDSKGISAFF. As DNA, the CDR3 is TGTGCCAGCAGTTACGACAGTAAAGGGATTTCCGCTTTCTTT.

This sequence joins TRBV5-1 and TRBJ1-1, with no clear D. Deletions cut 2 bases from V and 0 bases from J, with 8 bases between. This CDR3 has 14 residues. Germline V gives CDR1 SGHRS, CDR2 YFSETQ. CDR3 sequence: CASSFAKMNTEAFF. The CDR3 nucleotides read TGCGCCAGCAGCTTCGCCAAAATGAACACTGAAGCTTTCTTT. The full variable domain, completed using reference TRBV5-1 and TRBJ1-1, is KAGVTQTPRYLIKTRGQQVTLSCSPISGHRSVSWYQQTPGQGLQFLFEYFSETQRNKGNFPGRFSGRQFSNSRSEMNVSTLELGDSALYLCASSFAKMNTEAFFGQGTRLTVV.

The rearrangement joins TRBV10-3 to TRBJ2-1, with a possible D match to TRBD2 (5 bases). Germline CDR1 ENHRY, CDR2 SYGVKD. The length of the CDR3 is 12 residues. V gave up 3 bases and J gave up 7 bases, with 7 bases separating them. The CDR3 coding sequence is TGTGCCATCAGTGACTCGGGGAATGAGCAGTTCTTC. It is translated as CAISDSGNEQFF.

The chain links TRBV6-1 to TRBJ1-5, with TRBD1 as a possible D gene (6 bases). The CDR3 has 16 residues. Per germline, CDR1 MNHNS and CDR2 SASEGT. V lost 1 base and J 10 bases, leaving 20 bases between the germline ends. DNA of the CDR3: TGTGCCAGCAGTGAAGGGAGGAGGGACAACTTTCGACCCCAGCATTTT. This codes for CASSEGRRDNFRPQHF.

As for this clone: One end of the junction does not line up with germline, which may come from a read error. This rearrangement joins TRBV11-3 to TRBJ2-2; possible D gene TRBD2, 6 bases. This CDR3 has 16 amino acids. The V gene's germline CDR1 is SGHNT and CDR2 YENEEA. CDR3 DNA: TGTGCCAGCAGCTTTCCGGGAAGGAGGGCCCACCGGGGAGCTGTTTTT. This encodes CASSFPGRRAHRGAVF.

The chain links TRBV11-2 to TRBJ1-2; 7 nucleotides match TRBD1. Germline V lookup: CDR1 SGHAT, CDR2 FQNNGV. This CDR3 contains 17 residues. The trim removed 7 bases at V and 5 bases at J, leaving 19 bases unmatched. In DNA form, the CDR3 reads TGTGCCAGCAACAAACTAAACCGGAGGGGGCAAAATTATGGCTACACCTTC. Residues: CASNKLNRRGQNYGYTF.

The chain is built from TRBV2 and TRBJ1-1; no clear D. The V gene's germline CDR1 is SNHLY and CDR2 FYNNEI. The CDR3 is made up of 13 amino acids. V dropped 2 bases and J dropped 0 bases, with 4 bases sitting between them. CDR3 in DNA: TGTGCCAGCAGTGAACAAGTGAACACTGAAGCTTTCTTT. It is translated as CASSEQVNTEAFF.

This chain joins TRBV5-4 and TRBJ2-7; D possibly uses TRBD1 or TRBD2 (6 bases each). The V and J ends lost 10 bases and 2 bases respectively, with 16 bases between them. CDR1 SGHNT and CDR2 YYREEE come from the germline V gene (reference sequence). The CDR3 extends over 13 amino acids. The CDR3 here is CAGGWDKAYEQYF. The CDR3 DNA reads as TGTGCCGGAGGGTGGGACAAGGCCTACGAGCAGTACTTC.

The rearrangement links TRBV4-1 to TRBJ1-5; tentative D call: TRBD1 (5 bases). The length of the CDR3 is 17 residues. The V end was cut by 2 bases, the J end by 5 bases, with 19 bases between. Germline V gives CDR1 MGHRA, CDR2 YSYEKL. The DNA of the CDR3 is TGCGCCAGCAGCCAACCCGGGGGTAAGTCGGGAGATCAGCCCCAGCATTTT. Residues: CASSQPGGKSGDQPQHF.

V is TRBV18 and J is TRBJ1-2; D uncertain. Deletions cut 0 bases from V and 7 bases from J, with 6 bases between. Germline CDR1 reads KGHSH; CDR2 reads LQKENI. This CDR3 comprises 12 residues. The CDR3 spells CASSPPSGGYTF. CDR3 sequence (DNA): TGTGCCAGCTCACCACCGAGCGGTGGCTACACCTTC.

The V gene is TRBV19, the J gene TRBJ2-1, with TRBD1 identical over 7 bases. V trimming: 10 bases; J trimming: 8 bases; junction bases outside the gene matches: 14. CDR3 length: 14 residues. Germline-derived CDR1 and CDR2 are LNHDA and SQIVND (reference sequence). The DNA of the CDR3 is TGTGCCACAAACAGGGGCGCGGGTTTCGATGAGCAGTTCTTC. It translates to CATNRGAGFDEQFF.

This sequence joins TRBV5-1 and TRBJ1-1; D is unclear. Germline V lookup: CDR1 SGHRS, CDR2 YFSETQ. V was shortened by 0 bases and J by 5 bases, with 14 bases between the two germline ends. The CDR3 has 15 amino acids. The CDR3 spells CASSLEISYGTEAFF. For the CDR3, the DNA is TGCGCCAGCAGCTTGGAAATCTCATACGGGACTGAAGCTTTCTTT. Filled out from reference TRBV5-1 and TRBJ1-1, the complete variable domain reads KAGVTQTPRYLIKTRGQQVTLSCSPISGHRSVSWYQQTPGQGLQFLFEYFSETQRNKGNFPGRFSGRQFSNSRSEMNVSTLELGDSALYLCASSLEISYGTEAFFGQGTRLTVV.

The chain employs TRBV7-9 and TRBJ1-1, with D possibly matching TRBD1 (6 bases). V was cut by 5 bases and J by 1 base, with 8 bases left in between. The germline V gene has CDR1 SEHNR and CDR2 FQNEAQ (reference sequence). The CDR3 covers 13 residues. The CDR3 DNA reads TGTGCCAGCAGCAGGACAGAGAACACTGAAGCTTTCTTT. Encoded protein: CASSRTENTEAFF.

The chain recombines TRBV9 with TRBJ2-1, with a weak D call TRBD1 (5 bases). The CDR3 covers 13 residues. Germline-derived CDR1 and CDR2 are SGDLS and YYNGEE. V lost 0 bases and J lost 10, with 11 bases in between. CDR3 sequence reads: CASSVEGQGEQFF. The CDR3 bases are TGTGCCAGCAGCGTAGAAGGGCAGGGCGAGCAGTTCTTC.

V gene TRBV5-4 combines with J gene TRBJ2-4; unclear D gene. Trimming removed 3 bases from V and 0 bases from J, with 10 bases in between. Germline V gives CDR1 SGHNT, CDR2 YYREEE (reference sequence). The CDR3 covers 15 residues. The CDR3 reads CASSYGRLAKNIQYF. The CDR3 bases are TGTGCCAGCAGCTATGGAAGACTAGCCAAAAACATTCAGTACTTC.

The rearrangement uses TRBV20-1 and TRBJ1-2; no definite D call. This CDR3 has 11 residues. Between the trimmed V and J ends, which lost 1 base and 9 bases, there was a span of 9 bases. CDR1 DFQATT and CDR2 SNEGSKA come from the germline V gene (reference sequence). CDR3: CSARGWESYTF. The CDR3 bases are TGCAGTGCTAGAGGATGGGAAAGCTACACCTTC.

The CDR3 region has the DNA TGTGCCACCAGCAGAGTTTGGACTAGCGGGAGGGCGGATGAGCAGTTCTTC. Amino acid sequence: CATSRVWTSGRADEQFF. This rearrangement joins TRBV15 to TRBJ2-1; TRBD2 agrees at 15 bases. The CDR3 covers 17 residues. In germline, CDR1 is LNHNV, CDR2 YYDKDF (reference sequence). Losses at the gene ends were 1 base for V and 8 bases for J; bases not matched to a gene: 6.

The V call is TRBV18, the J call TRBJ2-3, with 8 bases identical to TRBD2. The CDR3 covers 16 residues. Germline V lookup: CDR1 KGHSH, CDR2 LQKENI. With V trimmed by 0 bases and J by 4 bases, 6 bases remained unmatched. The CDR3 DNA is TGTGCCAGCTCACCACCGGGACTAGGGGGTTCAGATACGCAGTATTTT. Its protein is CASSPPGLGGSDTQYF.

The chain links TRBV10-3 to TRBJ1-2; unclear D gene. Trimming took 2 bases from V and 8 from J, leaving 9 bases between them. The CDR3 contains 12 residues. Germline V gives CDR1 ENHRY, CDR2 SYGVKD. The CDR3 DNA reads as TGTGCCATCAGTGAGGAACCGATAGGCTACACCTTC. As protein: CAISEEPIGYTF.

The chain employs TRBV19 and TRBJ1-2; TRBD1 is a possible D gene (6 bases). V shed 7 bases and J shed 7 bases, with 10 bases lying between them. In germline, CDR1 is LNHDA, CDR2 SQIVND (reference sequence). This CDR3 comprises 11 residues. The CDR3 region has the DNA TGTGCCAGTACGAGGGGGTCTGGCTACACCTTC. It is translated as CASTRGSGYTF.

The CDR3 bases are TGTGCCAGCCGACCGACAGGGGCGGTCTATGGCTACACCTTC. Its protein is CASRPTGAVYGYTF. The chain is built from TRBV6-5 and TRBJ1-2; 8 nucleotides line up with TRBD1. Germline V gene lookup returns CDR1 MNHEY and CDR2 SVGAGI. The CDR3 extends over 14 amino acids. The V segment lost 8 bases and the J segment 4 bases; nucleotides outside the gene matches: 9.

V usage is TRBV29-1 and J usage is TRBJ2-1; 7 bases agree with TRBD2. Losses at the gene ends were 4 bases for V and 0 bases for J; bases not matched to a gene: 3. This CDR3 comprises 14 residues. Germline V gene sequence: CDR1 SQVTM, CDR2 ANQGSEA. CDR3 region: CSVVVAGSYNEQFF. CDR3 bases: TGCAGCGTTGTTGTAGCGGGCTCCTACAATGAGCAGTTCTTC.

Here the CDR3 reads CASSASGAYTEAFF. The CDR3 DNA follows: TGTGCCAGCAGCGCATCAGGGGCTTACACTGAAGCTTTCTTT. The chain has TRBV9 and TRBJ1-1, with D possibly TRBD1 on 6 matching bases. Germline lookup yields CDR1 SGDLS and CDR2 YYNGEE. Trimming took off 3 bases at V and 3 bases at J, with 12 bases between the two ends. The length of the CDR3 is 14 residues.

The chain links TRBV4-2 to TRBJ2-7; a possible D gene is TRBD2 (6 bases). Germline values: CDR1 LGHNA, CDR2 YNFKEQ. Trimming cost V 3 bases and J 1 base, with 13 bases left between them. The CDR3 contains 15 residues. The CDR3 is CASSHAGGESYEQYF. The CDR3 DNA follows: TGTGCCAGCAGCCATGCCGGCGGGGAATCCTACGAGCAGTACTTC.

The rearrangement links TRBV7-2 to TRBJ2-2; D remains ambiguous. The CDR3 has 12 amino acids. Trimming left V 0 bases short and J 6 bases short, with 2 bases between. CDR1 and CDR2 (germline): SGHTA, FQGNSA. The CDR3 DNA follows: TGTGCCAGCAGCTTAGCATCCGGGGAGCTGTTTTTT. Its translation: CASSLASGELFF.

This clone was observed once. The chain links TRBV5-6 to TRBJ1-2, with D maybe TRBD1 (5 bases). Germline CDR1 is SGHDT and CDR2 is YYEEEE. V was pared by 4 bases and J by 0 bases, with 16 bases between. This CDR3 is 16 amino acids long. This chain's CDR3 is CASSDYRDGSNYGYTF. CDR3 nucleotide sequence: TGTGCCAGCAGCGATTATAGGGACGGGTCTAACTATGGCTACACCTTC. Based on the CDR3 plus reference TRBV5-6 and TRBJ1-2, the full variable domain is DAGVTQSPTHLIKTRGQQVTLRCSPKSGHDTVSWYQQALGQGPQFIFQYYEEEERQRGNFPDRFSGHQFPNYSSELNVNALLLGDSALYLCASSDYRDGSNYGYTFGSGTRLTVV.

The V gene is TRBV30, the J gene TRBJ1-1; D perhaps matches TRBD1 (6 bases). V was clipped by 4 bases and J by 8 bases, with 17 bases between them. Germline CDR1 GTSNPN, CDR2 SVGIG (reference sequence). The CDR3 is made up of 13 amino acids. In DNA form, the CDR3 reads TGTGCCTGGAAAGGGGGGCAGGAACGGGAAGCTTTCTTT. This encodes CAWKGGQEREAFF. The variable domain in full, with the rest retrieved from reference TRBV30 and TRBJ1-1, is SQTIHQWPATLVQPVGSPLSLECTVEGTSNPNLYWYRQAAGRGLQLLFYSVGIGQISSEVPQNLSASRPQDRQFILSSKKLLLSDSGFYLCAWKGGQEREAFFGQGTRLTVV.

This chain joins TRBV11-2 and TRBJ1-1; D is ambiguous. The CDR3 covers 15 residues. Trimming removed 4 bases from V and 4 bases from J, with 16 bases in between. Germline CDR1 is SGHAT and CDR2 is FQNNGV. The CDR3 sequence: CASSSTFGQLTEAFF. In DNA form, the CDR3 reads TGTGCCAGCAGCTCAACATTCGGGCAGCTCACTGAAGCTTTCTTT.

This chain joins TRBV6-5 and TRBJ2-1, with 10 bases identical to TRBD1. This CDR3 has 13 residues. Per the germline V gene, CDR1 is MNHEY and CDR2 is SVGAGI. V was clipped by 10 bases and J by 9 bases; unmatched bases: 9. The CDR3 DNA is TGTGCCATCGGGTCGACAGGGGGCAGTGAGCAGTTCTTC. Protein product: CAIGSTGGSEQFF.

The chain links TRBV2 to TRBJ1-3, with unresolved D. Trimming shortened V by 7 bases and J by 4 bases, and 11 bases separated the two germline ends. Germline V gives CDR1 SNHLY, CDR2 FYNNEI. The CDR3 spans 13 residues. The CDR3 region is CASKRAAGNTIYF. The CDR3 nucleotides read TGTGCCAGCAAAAGGGCCGCGGGAAACACCATATATTTT.